The clone carrying this TCR delta chain was counted ten times or more. The junction shows a germline mismatch at one end, possibly a read error. This entry is derived from a study of γδ T cells in repeated Plasmodium falciparum infection. Germline assignment: CDR1 TSWWSYY and CDR2 QGS. There are 23 residues in the CDR3. TCRdb re-called the multiplex PCR reads with CATT. The data hold about 48,000 delta-chain clones, with over 1.5% observed a single time. Gammadelta T cells were flow-sorted from PBMC into Vgamma9/Vdelta2+ and Vdelta2-negative populations for bulk analysis. The sample taken for sequencing was gamma-delta T cells from blood. The chain joins TRDV1 to TRDJ1, with 10 positions matching TRDD3. The receptor was derived from a pool of human donors (malaria-infected and uninfected, not separated). The CDR3 nucleotides read TGTGCTCTTGGGAAACTATTGGCCTGCGGGGTGGGGGATACAAGCCGGTACACCGATAAACTCATCTTT. Translated: CALGKLLACGVGDTSRYTDKLIF.